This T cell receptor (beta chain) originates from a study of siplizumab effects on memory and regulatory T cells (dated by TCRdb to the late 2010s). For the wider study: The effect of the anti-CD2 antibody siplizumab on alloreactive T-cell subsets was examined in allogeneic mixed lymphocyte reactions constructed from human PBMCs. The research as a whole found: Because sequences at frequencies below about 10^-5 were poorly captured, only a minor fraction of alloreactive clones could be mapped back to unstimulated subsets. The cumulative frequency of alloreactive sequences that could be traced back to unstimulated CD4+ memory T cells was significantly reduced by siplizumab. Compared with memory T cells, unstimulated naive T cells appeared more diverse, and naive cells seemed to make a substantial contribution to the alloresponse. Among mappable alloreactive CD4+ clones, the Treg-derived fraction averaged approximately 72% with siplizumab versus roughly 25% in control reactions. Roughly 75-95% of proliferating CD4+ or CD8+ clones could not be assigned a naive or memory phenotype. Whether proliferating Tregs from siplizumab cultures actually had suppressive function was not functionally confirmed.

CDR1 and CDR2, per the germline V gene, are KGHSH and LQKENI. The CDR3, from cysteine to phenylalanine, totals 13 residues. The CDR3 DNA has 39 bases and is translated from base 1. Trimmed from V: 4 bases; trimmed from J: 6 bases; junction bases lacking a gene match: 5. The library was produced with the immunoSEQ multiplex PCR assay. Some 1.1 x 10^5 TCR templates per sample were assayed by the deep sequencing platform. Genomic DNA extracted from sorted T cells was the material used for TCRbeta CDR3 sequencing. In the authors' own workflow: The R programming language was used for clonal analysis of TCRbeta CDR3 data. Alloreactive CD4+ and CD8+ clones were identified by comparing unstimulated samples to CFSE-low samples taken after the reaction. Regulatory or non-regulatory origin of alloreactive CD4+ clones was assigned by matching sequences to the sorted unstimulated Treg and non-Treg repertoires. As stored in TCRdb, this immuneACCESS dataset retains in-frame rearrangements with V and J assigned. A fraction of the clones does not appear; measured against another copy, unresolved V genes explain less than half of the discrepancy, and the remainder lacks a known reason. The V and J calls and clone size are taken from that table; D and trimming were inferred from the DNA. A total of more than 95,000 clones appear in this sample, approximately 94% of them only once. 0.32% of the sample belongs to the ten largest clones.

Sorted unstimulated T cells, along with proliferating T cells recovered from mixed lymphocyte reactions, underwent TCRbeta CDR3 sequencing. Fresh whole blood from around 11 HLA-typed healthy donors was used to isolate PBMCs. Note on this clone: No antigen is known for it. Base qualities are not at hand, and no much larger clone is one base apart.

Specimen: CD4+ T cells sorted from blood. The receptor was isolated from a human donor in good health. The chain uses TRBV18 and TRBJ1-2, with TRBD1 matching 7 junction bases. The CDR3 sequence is CASSHDREDGYTF. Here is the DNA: TGTGCCAGCTCACACGACAGGGAGGATGGCTACACCTTC.